The clone carrying this T cell receptor (beta chain) was observed a handful of times. The germline V gene has CDR1 DFQATT and CDR2 SNEGSKA (reference sequence). This CDR3 spans 11 amino acids. V trimming: 6 bases; J trimming: 11 bases; junction bases outside the gene matches: 8. The data stem from a study of blood T cell repertoires in COVID-19. Study-wide background: Acute-phase and convalescent COVID-19 samples originated in the United States, Italy and Spain.

In the original analysis: By means of reference gene primer amplification, nucleated cell counts were estimated. The table came from immunoSEQ multiplex PCR; TCRdb's copy has only in-frame clones and leaves some out. V and J calls and clone size are copied from that table; D and trimming were computed from the DNA. The top ten hold 8% to 9.5% of the sample, which has 270,000 or so clones, approximately 83% seen once. The sequence came from a woman between 50 and 59 years old who had recovered from COVID-19. The chain is built from TRBV20-1 and TRBJ2-3; 7 bases agree with TRBD2. Sequences were obtained from peripheral blood. The CDR3 sequence is CSARDYPWQYF. The CDR3, as DNA: TGCAGTGCGAGGGACTACCCGTGGCAGTATTTT.